This T cell receptor (beta chain) derives from a study of cytomegalovirus exposure and HLA in healthy donors. Overall study results and limits: It was only CMV serostatus that was available as immune exposure information.

About this clone: Antigen: not known.

Primers for the PCR totalled 60 Vbeta and 13 Jbeta. The assay was immunoSEQ multiplex PCR, and TCRdb's table has in-frame clones only and misses some. The sample includes about 140,000 clones, approximately 65% seen only once; the top ten take around 6.3%. CDR3 length: 15 residues. CDR1 and CDR2 (germline): SGHRS, YFSETQ. The trim removed 3 bases at V and 1 base at J, leaving 6 bases unmatched. The sequence came from a woman aged 55-70 years in good health and CMV-seronegative. J is TRBJ2-5 and V is TRBV5-1; 7 bases align to TRBD2. Sequences were obtained from PBMCs. Written as DNA, the CDR3 is TGCGCCAGCAGCTCGAGCGGGGAGATCCAAGAGACCCAGTACTTC. It encodes CASSSSGEIQETQYF.